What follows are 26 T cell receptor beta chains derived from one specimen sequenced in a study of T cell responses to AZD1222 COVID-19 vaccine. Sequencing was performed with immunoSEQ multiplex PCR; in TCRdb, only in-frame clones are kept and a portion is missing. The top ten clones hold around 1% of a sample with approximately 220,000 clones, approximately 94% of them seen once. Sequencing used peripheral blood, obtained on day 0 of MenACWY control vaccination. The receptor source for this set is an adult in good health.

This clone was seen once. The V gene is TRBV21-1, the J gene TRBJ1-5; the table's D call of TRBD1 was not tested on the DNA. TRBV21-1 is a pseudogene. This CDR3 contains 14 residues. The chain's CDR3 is CASSGTGGNQPQHF. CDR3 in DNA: TGTGCCAGCAGCGGGACAGGGGGCAATCAGCCCCAGCATTTT.

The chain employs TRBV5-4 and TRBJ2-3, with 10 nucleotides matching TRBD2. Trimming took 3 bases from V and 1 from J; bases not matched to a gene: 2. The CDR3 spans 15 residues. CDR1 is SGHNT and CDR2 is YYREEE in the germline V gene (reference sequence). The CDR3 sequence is CASSSSGGGTDTQYF. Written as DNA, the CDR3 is TGTGCCAGCAGCTCGAGCGGGGGGGGCACAGATACGCAGTATTTT.

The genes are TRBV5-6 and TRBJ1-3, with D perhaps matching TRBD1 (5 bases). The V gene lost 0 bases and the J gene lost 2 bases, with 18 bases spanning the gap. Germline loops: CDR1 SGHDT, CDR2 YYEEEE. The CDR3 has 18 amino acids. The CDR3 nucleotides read TGTGCCAGCAGCTTGGCCGGAGGGGCTAGTCTTCCTGGAAACACCATATATTTT. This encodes CASSLAGGASLPGNTIYF.

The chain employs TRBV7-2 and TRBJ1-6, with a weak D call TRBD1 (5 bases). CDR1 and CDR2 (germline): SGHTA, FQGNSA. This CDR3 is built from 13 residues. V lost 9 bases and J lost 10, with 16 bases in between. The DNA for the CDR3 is TGTGCCAGTCGCGGGGGGTCCGGCTCACCCCTCCACTTT. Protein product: CASRGGSGSPLHF.

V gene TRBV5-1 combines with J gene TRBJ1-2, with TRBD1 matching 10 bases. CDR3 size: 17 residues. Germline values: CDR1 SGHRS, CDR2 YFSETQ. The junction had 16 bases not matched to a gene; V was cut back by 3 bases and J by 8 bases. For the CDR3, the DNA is TGCGCCAGCAGCTCCATGACAGGGGGCGAGTTAAGTATAGGCTACACCTTC. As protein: CASSSMTGGELSIGYTF.

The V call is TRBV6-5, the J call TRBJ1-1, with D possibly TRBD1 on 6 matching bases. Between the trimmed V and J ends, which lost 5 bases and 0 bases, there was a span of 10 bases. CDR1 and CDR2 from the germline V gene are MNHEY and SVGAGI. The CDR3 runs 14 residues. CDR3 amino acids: CASSQQGLNTEAFF. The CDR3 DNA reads TGTGCCAGCAGTCAACAGGGCTTGAACACTGAAGCTTTCTTT.

Written as DNA, the CDR3 is TGTGCCAGCGGATGGGGGGAGGGCACTGAAGCTTTCTTT. Protein: CASGWGEGTEAFF. The rearrangement uses TRBV25-1 and TRBJ1-1; D possibly corresponds to TRBD1 (5 bases). This CDR3 contains 13 residues. V was clipped by 8 bases and J by 4 bases, with 14 bases between them. CDR1 MGHDK and CDR2 SYGVNS come from the germline V gene.

The CDR3, as DNA: TGTGCCAGCAGTGTAGCGGTGCGACAGCCCCAGCATTTT. Its translation is CASSVAVRQPQHF. V gene TRBV2 combines with J gene TRBJ1-5; unclear D gene. Trimming took off 4 bases at V and 7 bases at J, with 11 bases between the two ends. The V gene's germline CDR1 is SNHLY and CDR2 FYNNEI. This CDR3 comprises 13 residues.

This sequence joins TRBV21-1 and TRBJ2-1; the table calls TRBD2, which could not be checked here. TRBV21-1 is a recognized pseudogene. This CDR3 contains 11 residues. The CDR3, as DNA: TGTGCCAGCCGGTCCTACAATGAGCAGTTCTTC. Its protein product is CASRSYNEQFF.

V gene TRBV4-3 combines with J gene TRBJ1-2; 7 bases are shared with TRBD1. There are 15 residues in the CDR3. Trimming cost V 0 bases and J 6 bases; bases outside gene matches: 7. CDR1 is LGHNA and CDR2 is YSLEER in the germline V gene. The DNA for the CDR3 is TGCGCCAGCAGCCAAGACCAGACAGGGTTAGATGGCTACACCTTC. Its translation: CASSQDQTGLDGYTF.

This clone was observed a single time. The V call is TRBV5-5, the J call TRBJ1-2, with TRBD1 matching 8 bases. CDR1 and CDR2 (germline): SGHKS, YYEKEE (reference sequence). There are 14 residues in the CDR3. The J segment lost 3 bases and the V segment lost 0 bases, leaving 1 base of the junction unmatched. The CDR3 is CASSLGTGYYGYTF. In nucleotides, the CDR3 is TGTGCCAGCAGCTTGGGGACAGGGTACTATGGCTACACCTTC. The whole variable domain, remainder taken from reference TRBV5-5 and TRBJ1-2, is DAGVTQSPTHLIKTRGQQVTLRCSPISGHKSVSWYQQVLGQGPQFIFQYYEKEERGRGNFPDRFSARQFPNYSSELNVNALLLGDSALYLCASSLGTGYYGYTFGSGTRLTVV.

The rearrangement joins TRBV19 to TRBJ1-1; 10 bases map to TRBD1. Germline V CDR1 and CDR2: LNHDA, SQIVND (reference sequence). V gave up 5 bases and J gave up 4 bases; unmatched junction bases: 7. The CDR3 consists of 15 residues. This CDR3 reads CASSPQWTGGTEAFF. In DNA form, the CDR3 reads TGTGCCAGTAGTCCACAATGGACAGGGGGCACTGAAGCTTTCTTT.

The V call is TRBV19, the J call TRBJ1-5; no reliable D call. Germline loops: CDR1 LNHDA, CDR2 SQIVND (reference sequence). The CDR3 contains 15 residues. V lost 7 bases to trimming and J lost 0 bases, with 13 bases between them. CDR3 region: CASTRVLNSNQPQHF. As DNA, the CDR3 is TGTGCCAGTACCCGGGTCCTAAATAGCAATCAGCCCCAGCATTTT.

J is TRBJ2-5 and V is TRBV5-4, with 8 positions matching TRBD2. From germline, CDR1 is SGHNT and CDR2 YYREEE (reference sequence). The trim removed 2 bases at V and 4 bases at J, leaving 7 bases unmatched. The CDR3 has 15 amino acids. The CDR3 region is CASSLNAGGGETQYF. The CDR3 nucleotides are TGTGCCAGCAGCTTAAACGCGGGGGGAGGAGAGACCCAGTACTTC.

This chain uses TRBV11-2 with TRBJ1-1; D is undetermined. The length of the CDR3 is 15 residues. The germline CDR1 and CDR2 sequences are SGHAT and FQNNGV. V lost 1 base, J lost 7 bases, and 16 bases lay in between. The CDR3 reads CASSLGPGRVLEAFF. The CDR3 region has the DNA TGTGCCAGCAGCTTAGGGCCGGGTAGAGTCCTTGAAGCTTTCTTT.

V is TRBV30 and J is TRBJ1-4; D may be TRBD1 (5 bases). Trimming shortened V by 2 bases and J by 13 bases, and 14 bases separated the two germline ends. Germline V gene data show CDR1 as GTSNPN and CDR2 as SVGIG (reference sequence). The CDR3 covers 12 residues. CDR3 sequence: CAWSPQVGPLFF. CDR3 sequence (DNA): TGTGCCTGGAGTCCACAGGTGGGCCCACTGTTTTTT.

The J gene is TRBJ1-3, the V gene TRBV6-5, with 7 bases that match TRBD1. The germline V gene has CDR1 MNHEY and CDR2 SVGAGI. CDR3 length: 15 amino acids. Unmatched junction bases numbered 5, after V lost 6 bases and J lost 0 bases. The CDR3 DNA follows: TGTGCCAGCAGGGGGACAGCGAACTCTGGAAACACCATATATTTT. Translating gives CASRGTANSGNTIYF.

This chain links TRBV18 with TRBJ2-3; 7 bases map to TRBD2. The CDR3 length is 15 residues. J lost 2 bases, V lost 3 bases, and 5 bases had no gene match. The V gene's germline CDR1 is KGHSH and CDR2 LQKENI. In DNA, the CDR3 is TGTGCCAGCTCACCGTTAAGCGGGGCCACAGATACGCAGTATTTT. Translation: CASSPLSGATDTQYF.

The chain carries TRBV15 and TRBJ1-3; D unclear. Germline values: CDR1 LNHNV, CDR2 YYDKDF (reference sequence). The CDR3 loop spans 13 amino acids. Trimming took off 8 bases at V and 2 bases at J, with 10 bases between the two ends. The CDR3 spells CATARRAGNTIYF. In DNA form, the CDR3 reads TGTGCCACCGCGAGGAGGGCTGGAAACACCATATATTTT. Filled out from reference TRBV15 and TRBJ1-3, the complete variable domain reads DAMVIQNPRYQVTQFGKPVTLSCSQTLNHNVMYWYQQKSSQAPKLLFHYYDKDFNNEADTPDNFQSRRPNTSFCFLDIRSPGLGDTAMYLCATARRAGNTIYFGEGSWLTVV.

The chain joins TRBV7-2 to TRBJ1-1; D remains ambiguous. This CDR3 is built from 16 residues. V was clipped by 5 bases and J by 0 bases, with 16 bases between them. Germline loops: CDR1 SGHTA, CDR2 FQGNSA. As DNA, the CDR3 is TGTGCCAGCAGCGCCCACTACGGGTTAATGAACACTGAAGCTTTCTTT. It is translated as CASSAHYGLMNTEAFF.

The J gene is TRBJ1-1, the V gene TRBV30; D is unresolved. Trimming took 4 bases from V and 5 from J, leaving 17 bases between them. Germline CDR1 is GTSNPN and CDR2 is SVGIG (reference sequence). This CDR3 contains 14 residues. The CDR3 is CAWNRVPGSTEAFF. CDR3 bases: TGTGCCTGGAATAGGGTGCCGGGATCGACTGAAGCTTTCTTT.

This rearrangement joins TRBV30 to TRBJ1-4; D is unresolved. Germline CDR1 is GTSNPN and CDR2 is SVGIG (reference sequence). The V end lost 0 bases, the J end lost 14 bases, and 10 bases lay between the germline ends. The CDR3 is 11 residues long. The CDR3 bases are TGTGCCTGGAGTGTGGAGACAATCCTGTTTTTT. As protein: CAWSVETILFF.

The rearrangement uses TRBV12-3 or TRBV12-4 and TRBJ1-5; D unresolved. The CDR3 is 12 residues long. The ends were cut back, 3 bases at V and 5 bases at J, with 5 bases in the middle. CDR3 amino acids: CASSFRYQPQHF. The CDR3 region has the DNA TGTGCCAGCAGTTTCAGGTATCAGCCCCAGCATTTT.

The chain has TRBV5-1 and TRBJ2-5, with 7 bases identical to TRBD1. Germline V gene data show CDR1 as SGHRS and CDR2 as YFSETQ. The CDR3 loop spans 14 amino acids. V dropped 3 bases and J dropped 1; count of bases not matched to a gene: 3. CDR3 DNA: TGCGCCAGCAGCTCTGGGACAGTCCAAGAGACCCAGTACTTC. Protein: CASSSGTVQETQYF. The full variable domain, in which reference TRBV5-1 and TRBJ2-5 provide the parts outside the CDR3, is KAGVTQTPRYLIKTRGQQVTLSCSPISGHRSVSWYQQTPGQGLQFLFEYFSETQRNKGNFPGRFSGRQFSNSRSEMNVSTLELGDSALYLCASSSGTVQETQYFGPGTRLLVL.

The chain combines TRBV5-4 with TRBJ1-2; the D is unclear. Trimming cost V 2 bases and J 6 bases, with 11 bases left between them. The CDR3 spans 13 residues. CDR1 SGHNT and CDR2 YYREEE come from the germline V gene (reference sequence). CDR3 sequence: CASSFVGQNGYTF. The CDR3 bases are TGTGCCAGCAGCTTCGTTGGCCAGAATGGCTACACCTTC.

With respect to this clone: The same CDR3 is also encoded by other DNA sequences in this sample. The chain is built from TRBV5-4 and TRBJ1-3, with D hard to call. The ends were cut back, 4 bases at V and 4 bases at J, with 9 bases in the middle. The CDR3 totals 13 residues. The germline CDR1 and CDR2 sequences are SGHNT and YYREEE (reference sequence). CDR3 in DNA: TGTGCCAGCAGCCTTAGAGGGGGAAACACCATATATTTT. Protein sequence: CASSLRGGNTIYF.